Listed here are 27 T cell receptor beta chains from one sample, sequenced in a study of radiotherapy plus CTLA-4 blockade in lung cancer. TCRdb's copy holds only in-frame clones and misses some; the assay was immunoSEQ multiplex PCR. Of 70,000 to 95,000 clones listed, 70% to 90% are singletons. The sample in question was peripheral blood, obtained from a patient treated with radiotherapy plus ipilimumab. These receptors were collected from a human donor with non-small cell lung cancer that progressed on radiotherapy plus ipilimumab.

The chain links TRBV4-1 to TRBJ2-6; D remains ambiguous. V lost 0 bases and J 2 bases, leaving 14 bases between the germline ends. CDR3 size: 18 residues. The germline V gene encodes CDR1 MGHRA and CDR2 YSYEKL. CDR3 DNA: TGCGCCAGCAGCCAAGAAGGTCGGACGGGCGCTGGGGCCAACGTCCTGACTTTC. This encodes CASSQEGRTGAGANVLTF.

The chain is built from TRBV9 and TRBJ1-1; 11 positions match TRBD1. V dropped 0 bases and J dropped 9; count of bases not matched to a gene: 7. The germline V gene encodes CDR1 SGDLS and CDR2 YYNGEE. The CDR3 totals 15 residues. The CDR3 is CASSVDGGQGDKAFF. CDR3 DNA: TGTGCCAGCAGCGTAGATGGGGGACAGGGGGATAAAGCTTTCTTT.

The chain combines TRBV4-2 with TRBJ2-2, with D possibly called TRBD1 or TRBD2 (7 bases each). The germline V gene encodes CDR1 LGHNA and CDR2 YNFKEQ. V lost 9 bases to trimming and J lost 6 bases, with 23 bases between them. The CDR3 loop spans 16 amino acids. The CDR3 bases are TGTGCCAGTAAAAGGGAGGGGGCGCTTTTCCCCGGGGAGCTGTTTTTT. As protein: CASKREGALFPGELFF.

This clone occurred a few times. This same CDR3 is encoded by further DNA sequences in the sample. V usage is TRBV27 and J usage is TRBJ2-1, with 11 positions matching TRBD2. Germline V gene lookup returns CDR1 MNHEY and CDR2 SMNVEV (reference sequence). The CDR3 has 18 amino acids. V lost 1 base, J lost 8 bases, and 13 bases stayed unmatched. The CDR3 sequence is CASSLLAGGPYFLHEQFF. The CDR3 DNA reads as TGTGCCAGCAGTTTATTAGCGGGAGGGCCCTATTTCCTCCATGAGCAGTTCTTC.

The chain couples TRBV7-2 to TRBJ1-2; 9 bases are shared with TRBD1. The CDR3 runs to 15 residues. The J segment lost 3 bases and the V segment lost 5 bases, leaving 7 bases of the junction unmatched. The germline CDR1 and CDR2 sequences are SGHTA and FQGNSA. The CDR3 here is CASSLGQGIHYGYTF. The CDR3 DNA follows: TGTGCCAGCAGCCTAGGACAGGGGATCCACTATGGCTACACCTTC.

The rearrangement uses TRBV5-6 and TRBJ1-1; TRBD1 aligns across 10 bases. CDR1 is SGHDT, CDR2 YYEEEE, per germline. The CDR3 sequence is 15 residues long. After removal of 4 bases from V and 3 bases from J, the junction contained 6 bases not matched to a gene. This CDR3 is CASSLLGQGYTEAFF. CDR3 DNA: TGTGCCAGCAGCCTCCTGGGACAGGGGTACACTGAAGCTTTCTTT.

This chain joins TRBV21-1 and TRBJ1-5. TRBV21-1 is described as a pseudogene. CDR3 length: 13 amino acids. CDR3 DNA: TGTGCCAGCAGCAAAGGGGTGGCGAGCGTCCAGCATTTT. Translated, it gives CASSKGVASVQHF.

The J gene is TRBJ1-1, the V gene TRBV19; D gene ambiguous. The CDR3 extends over 11 amino acids. Looked up from germline, CDR1 is LNHDA and CDR2 is SQIVND (reference sequence). V was cut by 3 bases and J by 9 bases, with 8 bases left in between. CDR3 nucleotides: TGTGCCAGTAGTATTTTGGGGAAAGCTTTCTTT. Protein sequence: CASSILGKAFF.

The sample holds one count of this clone. The V call is TRBV5-1, the J call TRBJ2-3; 8 positions match TRBD2. Germline CDR1 is SGHRS and CDR2 is YFSETQ. V trimming: 0 bases; J trimming: 4 bases; junction bases outside the gene matches: 1. This CDR3 is built from 14 residues. In nucleotides, the CDR3 is TGCGCCAGCAGCTTGGCGGGGGGGGCAGATACGCAGTATTTT. Its translation: CASSLAGGADTQYF.

The count of this clone is one. V gene TRBV5-5 combines with J gene TRBJ2-2; D is perhaps TRBD2 (6 bases). This CDR3 has 15 amino acids. Germline V gives CDR1 SGHKS, CDR2 YYEKEE (reference sequence). V lost 4 bases and J 6 bases, leaving 16 bases between the germline ends. The CDR3 DNA follows: TGTGCCAGCAGCCATCGACTAGGGGACGCCGGGGAGCTGTTTTTT. It translates to CASSHRLGDAGELFF.

The chain joins TRBV19 to TRBJ2-7; 8 nucleotides match TRBD1. The germline V gene has CDR1 LNHDA and CDR2 SQIVND (reference sequence). The CDR3 has 15 amino acids. With 5 bases clipped from V and 2 bases from J, the junction kept 8 bases outside the gene matches. The CDR3 DNA sequence: TGTGCCAGTAGTTTGGCGGGACAGGAGCCCTACGAGCAGTACTTC. This translates into CASSLAGQEPYEQYF.

The J gene is TRBJ2-2, the V gene TRBV5-4; the match to TRBD1 covers 9 bases. The CDR3 totals 17 residues. Germline V lookup: CDR1 SGHNT, CDR2 YYREEE (reference sequence). The J segment lost 2 bases and the V segment lost 4 bases, leaving 9 bases of the junction unmatched. In DNA form, the CDR3 reads TGTGCCAGCAGCCCCTATGGACAGGGGAGAAACACCGGGGAGCTGTTTTTT. Its protein is CASSPYGQGRNTGELFF.

The J gene is TRBJ2-6, the V gene TRBV14, with D maybe TRBD2 (5 bases). The ends were cut back, 7 bases at V and 2 bases at J, with 9 bases in the middle. CDR1 and CDR2 from the germline V gene are SGHDN and FVKESK. The CDR3 loop spans 14 amino acids. As DNA, the CDR3 is TGTGCCAGCACCTTCGGGGCTGGGGCCAACGTCCTGACTTTC. Amino acid sequence: CASTFGAGANVLTF.

This chain connects TRBV7-3 to TRBJ2-7; D unresolved. The germline V and J ends were trimmed by 5 bases and 6 bases, with 14 bases remaining between them. The V gene's germline CDR1 is SGHTA and CDR2 FQGTGA. The CDR3 loop spans 13 amino acids. Here the CDR3 reads CASSERVAGEQYF. Here the CDR3 DNA reads TGTGCCAGCAGCGAACGGGTGGCAGGCGAGCAGTACTTC.

J is TRBJ1-2 and V is TRBV5-1, with 8 bases lining up with TRBD1. Germline loops: CDR1 SGHRS, CDR2 YFSETQ. With V trimmed by 0 bases and J by 0 bases, 13 bases remained unmatched. This CDR3 region has 19 residues. The CDR3 DNA sequence: TGCGCCAGCAGCTTGGAGAGGACAGGGAGAAAGAACTCTAACTATGGCTACACCTTC. Amino acids: CASSLERTGRKNSNYGYTF.

A few counts support this clone. The chain employs TRBV5-6 and TRBJ2-2, with TRBD1 matching over 8 bases. This CDR3 contains 15 residues. Germline lookup yields CDR1 SGHDT and CDR2 YYEEEE. J gave up 1 base and V 4 bases, and 3 bases lay outside the gene matches. CDR3 amino acids: CASSTGGKNTGELFF. DNA for the CDR3: TGTGCCAGCAGCACAGGGGGGAAGAACACCGGGGAGCTGTTTTTT.

CDR3 loop: CVRNFPQTGNNEKLFF. CDR3 sequence (DNA): TGTGTCAGAAACTTTCCCCAAACAGGAAATAATGAAAAACTGTTTTTT. This chain joins TRBV7-5 and TRBJ1-4; the table's D call, TRBD1, has no DNA check behind it. TRBV7-5 has pseudogene status. The CDR3 extends over 16 amino acids.

The V call is TRBV7-3, the J call TRBJ1-4; 9 nucleotides align to TRBD1. Trimming at V came to 4 bases and at J to 1 base, leaving 10 bases not matched to a gene. The CDR3 contains 18 residues. Germline CDR1 is SGHTA and CDR2 is FQGTGA. The CDR3 nucleotides are TGTGCCAGCAGCTCGAGGGACAGGGTACGTGTAACTAATGAAAAACTGTTTTTT. This gives the protein CASSSRDRVRVTNEKLFF. Full variable domain (missing parts from reference TRBV7-3 and TRBJ1-4): GAGVSQTPSNKVTEKGKYVELRCDPISGHTALYWYRQSLGQGPEFLIYFQGTGAADDSGLPNDRFFAVRPEGSVSTLKIQRTERGDSAVYLCASSSRDRVRVTNEKLFFGSGTQLSVL.

In DNA form, the CDR3 reads TGTGCCAGCAGCTTAGGAGGCTTGGAGACCCAGTACTTC. Residues: CASSLGGLETQYF. The rearrangement uses TRBV11-3 and TRBJ2-5; D not certain. The V end lost 1 base, the J end lost 5 bases, and 8 bases lay between the germline ends. Germline V gene sequence: CDR1 SGHNT, CDR2 YENEEA. There are 13 residues in the CDR3.

The chain couples TRBV7-8 to TRBJ2-7, with D perhaps TRBD1 (6 bases). V shed 6 bases and J shed 6 bases, with 18 bases lying between them. Per germline, CDR1 SGHVS and CDR2 FQNEAQ. The CDR3 length is 14 residues. This CDR3 reads CASRRTESSSEQYF. In nucleotides, the CDR3 is TGTGCCAGCAGACGGACAGAGAGTTCGTCCGAGCAGTACTTC.

The chain combines TRBV28 with TRBJ1-5, with D uncertain. Germline lookup yields CDR1 MDHEN and CDR2 SYDVKM. V lost 5 bases, J lost 1 base, and 9 bases lay in between. The CDR3 loop spans 14 amino acids. The CDR3 spells CASSPPLSNQPQHF. CDR3 sequence (DNA): TGTGCCAGCAGTCCCCCATTGAGCAATCAGCCCCAGCATTTT.

The chain combines TRBV6-5 with TRBJ2-1; no clear D. Germline V gene sequence: CDR1 MNHEY, CDR2 SVGAGI. The V end lost 10 bases, the J end lost 0 bases, and 10 bases lay between the germline ends. The CDR3 sequence is 13 residues long. This chain's CDR3 is CATAPSSYNEQFF. In nucleotides, the CDR3 is TGTGCCACCGCTCCGAGCTCCTACAATGAGCAGTTCTTC.

The J gene is TRBJ2-7, the V gene TRBV11-1, with D perhaps TRBD2 (6 bases). The V gene's germline CDR1 is SGHAT and CDR2 FQDESV (reference sequence). V lost 1 base to trimming and J lost 5 bases, with 12 bases between them. The CDR3 has 14 amino acids. Written as DNA, the CDR3 is TGTGCCAGCAGCTTAGATCCTAGCGACCACGAGCAGTACTTC. Translated: CASSLDPSDHEQYF. The variable domain in full, completed from reference TRBV11-1 and TRBJ2-7, reads EAEVAQSPRYKITEKSQAVAFWCDPISGHATLYWYRQILGQGPELLVQFQDESVVDDSQLPKDRFSAERLKGVDSTLKIQPAELGDSAMYLCASSLDPSDHEQYFGPGTRLTVT.

This clone has just one count. The chain couples TRBV4-2 to TRBJ1-1; 7 nucleotides agree with TRBD1. The CDR3 totals 15 residues. V trimming: 4 bases; J trimming: 0 bases; junction bases outside the gene matches: 5. Per the germline V gene, CDR1 is LGHNA and CDR2 is YNFKEQ. Here the CDR3 reads CASSPRDSLNTEAFF. The CDR3 DNA is TGTGCCAGCAGCCCCCGGGACAGCCTGAACACTGAAGCTTTCTTT.

The chain uses TRBV12-5 and TRBJ1-2; D remains ambiguous. Per the germline V gene, CDR1 is LGHNT and CDR2 is FRNRAP. This CDR3 contains 12 residues. The V and J ends lost 1 base and 4 bases respectively, with 4 bases between them. CDR3 coding DNA: TGTGCTAGTGGTTTGGACATCTATGGCTACACCTTC. The encoded protein is CASGLDIYGYTF.

This clone is a singleton in its sample. This chain uses TRBV9 with TRBJ2-1; possible D gene TRBD1, 6 bases. This CDR3 is 15 amino acids long. The V end lost 2 bases, the J end lost 2 bases, and 11 bases lay between the germline ends. Germline V gene lookup returns CDR1 SGDLS and CDR2 YYNGEE. CDR3 sequence (DNA): TGTGCCAGCAGCGTCCAGGGACAACCCTACAATGAGCAGTTCTTC. Protein product: CASSVQGQPYNEQFF.

The chain employs TRBV18 and TRBJ2-7; 7 bases match TRBD1. The germline V gene encodes CDR1 KGHSH and CDR2 LQKENI. The CDR3 consists of 14 residues. After removal of 3 bases from V and 1 base from J, the junction contained 3 bases not matched to a gene. The CDR3 reads CASSPPQGSYEQYF. In nucleotides, the CDR3 is TGTGCCAGCTCACCCCCACAGGGGTCCTACGAGCAGTACTTC.